These T cell receptor beta chains were read from a single sample in a study of blood T cell repertoires in COVID-19. Produced via immunoSEQ multiplex PCR; TCRdb's table is partial and in-frame only. The sample yields 270,000 or so clones, more than 80% seen once. Sequenced input: PBMCs or T cells enriched from blood (not recorded which). The receptors were gathered from a woman in her 30s with acute COVID-19. Each CDR3 is given with its conserved first and last residue. The D gene is left open where the match is weak. Clone size appears in some rows only: once, few, many, or a class for an expanded clone.

clone size,D gene,V gene,J gene,CDR3 DNA,CDR3 protein
NA,NA,TRBV28,TRBJ2-2,TGTGCCAGCGGCCGAGGGTTCTACGGGGAGCTGTTTTTT,CASGRGFYGELFF
NA,NA,TRBV28,TRBJ1-4,TGTGCCAGCAAGAAAATAGTTTCGGCTAATGAAAAACTGTTTTTT,CASKKIVSANEKLFF
once,NA,TRBV11-1,TRBJ2-3,TGTGCCAGCAGCTTATCCCCCAGGGATGGGACAGATACGCAGTATTTT,CASSLSPRDGTDTQYF
once,NA,TRBV14,TRBJ1-2,TGTGCCAGCAGCCCGCGACAGGAACCTAACTATGGCTACACCTTC,CASSPRQEPNYGYTF
NA,NA,TRBV4-1,TRBJ1-6,TGCGCCAGCAGCCAAGGCGGCAGCCTCGGATCTAATTCACCCCTCCACTTT,CASSQGGSLGSNSPLHF
NA,TRBD1,TRBV30,TRBJ1-5,TGTGCCTGGAGTGAGGGGGCAGGGGATAAGCCCCAGCATTTT,CAWSEGAGDKPQHF
NA,TRBD1,TRBV10-3,TRBJ1-5,TGTGCCATCAGGGGACAGGGGGCGAGGGAGCCCCAGCATTTT,CAIRGQGAREPQHF
NA,NA,TRBV3-1/TRBV3-2,TRBJ2-1,TGTGCCAGCAGCCAAGAACAGGGTTTGTGGGTTGATGAGCAGTTCTTC,CASSQEQGLWVDEQFF
NA,NA,TRBV11-2,TRBJ2-7,TGTGCCAGCAGCTTAGGGGTCGACAGGACCCCCGAGCAGTACTTC,CASSLGVDRTPEQYF
NA,TRBD1,TRBV11-2,TRBJ2-2,TGTGCCAGCAGCTTAGTCCCGGGACAGGGGGATCAGAACACCGGGGAGCTGTTTTTT,CASSLVPGQGDQNTGELFF
NA,NA,TRBV6-5,TRBJ1-1,TGTGCCAGCAGTTACTCGGGAGTTGAAGCTTTCTTT,CASSYSGVEAFF
NA,NA,TRBV6-5,TRBJ1-6,TGTGCCAGCAGAATACAGGACCCTTCACCCCTCCACTTT,CASRIQDPSPLHF
NA,NA,TRBV5-6,TRBJ2-5,TGTGCCAGCACCCAGGGAGAGACCCAGTACTTC,CASTQGETQYF
NA,TRBD1,TRBV27,TRBJ1-1,TGTGCCAGCAGCAGGACAGGGGGCGTCACTGAAGCTTTCTTT,CASSRTGGVTEAFF
NA,NA,TRBV4-3,TRBJ2-1,TGCGCCAGCAGCCAAGCGTGGGAGAGCTCCTACAATGAGCAGTTCTTC,CASSQAWESSYNEQFF
NA,NA,TRBV18,TRBJ2-7,TGTGCCAGCTCACCACCGGGGAGGACCTACGAGCAGTACTTC,CASSPPGRTYEQYF
once,NA,TRBV7-3,TRBJ2-3,TGTGCCAGCAGCCAGACACCCAGTTTGGATACGCAGTATTTT,CASSQTPSLDTQYF
NA,NA,TRBV5-6,TRBJ2-5,TGTGCCAGCAGCTTGATGTGGGGCGCGAAGACCCAGTACTTC,CASSLMWGAKTQYF
NA,TRBD2,TRBV5-1,TRBJ2-7,TGCGCCAGCACCTCACCAGCGGGGCCTGAAGAGCAGTACTTC,CASTSPAGPEEQYF
NA,NA,TRBV19,TRBJ1-1,TGTGCCAGTAGTATCCACGAGGCGAACACTGAAGCTTTCTTT,CASSIHEANTEAFF
NA,NA,TRBV2,TRBJ2-3,TGTGCCAGCAGTGAATGGGGGGGGCCTAGCACAGATACGCAGTATTTT,CASSEWGGPSTDTQYF
NA,TRBD1,TRBV7-6,TRBJ2-2,TGTGCCAGCAGCCGAGCGGGACAGGGCCATCAAGCGAACACCGGGGAGCTGTTTTTT,CASSRAGQGHQANTGELFF
NA,TRBD1,TRBV5-4,TRBJ1-2,TGTGCCAGCAGCGTGGCGTCTGGGACAGGGGGCTTTTTAGGTGGCTACACCTTC,CASSVASGTGGFLGGYTF
NA,TRBD1,TRBV28,TRBJ2-7,TGTGCCAGCAGGGGACAGGGGATCCACGAGCAGTACTTC,CASRGQGIHEQYF
NA,TRBD1,TRBV28,TRBJ2-4,TGTGCCAGCAGTCGGGACAGGGCCAAAAACATTCAGTACTTC,CASSRDRAKNIQYF
few,NA,TRBV29-1,TRBJ1-4,TGCAGCGTTGAAGGGCCGGCTAGTAATGAAAAACTGTTTTTT,CSVEGPASNEKLFF
NA,TRBD1,TRBV6-2/TRBV6-3,TRBJ1-5,TGTGCCAGCAGCCCATCCCGGGACAGGCTCAATCAGCCCCAGCATTTT,CASSPSRDRLNQPQHF
NA,NA,TRBV27,TRBJ1-2,TGTGCCAGCCGATCTCCGGGAACCAGCTCCCACTACACCTTC,CASRSPGTSSHYTF
few,TRBD1,TRBV7-3,TRBJ1-1,TGTGCCAGCAGCCCAGGGACAGAGAACACTGAAGCTTTCTTT,CASSPGTENTEAFF
NA,TRBD2,TRBV5-1,TRBJ2-1,TGCGCCAGCAGCTCGGGGGGTCTAGCGGGAGGTTACAATGAGCAGTTCTTC,CASSSGGLAGGYNEQFF
NA,NA,TRBV5-4,TRBJ2-1,TGTGCCAGCAGCTTGGTTGGACTCAATGACAATGAGCAGTTCTTC,CASSLVGLNDNEQFF
NA,TRBD1,TRBV6-2/TRBV6-3,TRBJ2-7,TGTGCCAGCAGTTGCCAGTGGGGACAGGGTAGTTACGAGCAGTACTTC,CASSCQWGQGSYEQYF
NA,TRBD2,TRBV14,TRBJ2-7,TGTGCCAGCAGCCAAGGGACTAGCGCGAACGAGCAGTACTTC,CASSQGTSANEQYF
NA,TRBD2,TRBV7-2,TRBJ2-3,TGTGCCAGCAGCTTAGTCGGTAGCGGGAGCACAGATACGCAGTATTTT,CASSLVGSGSTDTQYF
few,NA,TRBV7-9,TRBJ1-4,TGTGCCAGCAGCTTAGAGGGGGTGCCTCTTGAAAAACTGTTTTTT,CASSLEGVPLEKLFF
NA,NA,TRBV5-4,TRBJ2-7,TGTGCCAGCAGGCCCTCTAGCTCCTACGAGCAGTACTTC,CASRPSSSYEQYF
NA,TRBD1,TRBV28,TRBJ2-7,TGTGCCAGCAGTTGGACAGGGGGTAACGAGCAGTACTTC,CASSWTGGNEQYF
NA,NA,TRBV6-5,TRBJ2-7,TGTGCCAGCAGTCCCGGGAACTACGAGCAGTACTTC,CASSPGNYEQYF
NA,TRBD1,TRBV28,TRBJ2-7,TGTGCCAGCGGCCCAGGGACAGGGCTAATCAACGAGCAGTACTTC,CASGPGTGLINEQYF
NA,TRBD2,TRBV14,TRBJ2-7,TGTGCCAGCAGCGAGGGACTAGCGGGGTCCTACGAGCAGTACTTC,CASSEGLAGSYEQYF
NA,TRBD1,TRBV20-1,TRBJ1-5,TGCAGTGCTAGTACGGGACAGGGGGCCGGGAGCAATCAGCCCCAGCATTTT,CSASTGQGAGSNQPQHF
NA,NA,TRBV20-1,TRBJ2-7,TGCAGTGCTAGTAGGGGTCAGGGCTCCTACGAGCAGTACTTC,CSASRGQGSYEQYF